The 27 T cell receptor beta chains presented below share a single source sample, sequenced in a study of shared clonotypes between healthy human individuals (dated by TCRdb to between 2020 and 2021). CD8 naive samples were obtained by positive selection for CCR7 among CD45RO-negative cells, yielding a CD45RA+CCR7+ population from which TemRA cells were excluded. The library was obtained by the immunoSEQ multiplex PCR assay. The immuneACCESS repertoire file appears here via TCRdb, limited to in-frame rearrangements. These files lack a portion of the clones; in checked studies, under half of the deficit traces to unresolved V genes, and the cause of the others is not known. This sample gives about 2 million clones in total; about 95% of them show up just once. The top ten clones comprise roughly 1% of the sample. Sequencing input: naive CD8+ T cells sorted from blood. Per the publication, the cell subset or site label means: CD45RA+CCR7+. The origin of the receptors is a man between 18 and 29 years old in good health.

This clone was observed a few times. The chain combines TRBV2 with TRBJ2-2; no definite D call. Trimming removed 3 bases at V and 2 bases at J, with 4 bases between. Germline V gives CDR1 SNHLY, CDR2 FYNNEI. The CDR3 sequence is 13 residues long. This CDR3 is CASSDQNTGELFF. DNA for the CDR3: TGTGCCAGCAGTGACCAAAACACCGGGGAGCTGTTTTTT.

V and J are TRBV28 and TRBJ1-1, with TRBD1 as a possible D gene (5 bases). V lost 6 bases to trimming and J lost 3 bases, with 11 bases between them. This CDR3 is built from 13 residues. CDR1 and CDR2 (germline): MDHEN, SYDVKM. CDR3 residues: CASSLTEDTEAFF. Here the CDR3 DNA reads TGTGCCAGCAGCTTGACAGAGGACACTGAAGCTTTCTTT.

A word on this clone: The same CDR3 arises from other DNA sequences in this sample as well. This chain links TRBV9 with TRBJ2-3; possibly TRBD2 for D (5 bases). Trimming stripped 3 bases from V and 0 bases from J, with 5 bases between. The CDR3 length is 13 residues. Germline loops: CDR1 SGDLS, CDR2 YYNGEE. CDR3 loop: CASSGTSTDTQYF. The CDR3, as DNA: TGTGCCAGCAGCGGGACTAGCACAGATACGCAGTATTTT.

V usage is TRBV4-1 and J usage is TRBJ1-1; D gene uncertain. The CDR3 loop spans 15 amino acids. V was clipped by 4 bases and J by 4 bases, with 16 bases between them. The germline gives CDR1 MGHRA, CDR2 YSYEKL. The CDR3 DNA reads TGCGCCAGCAGCCCCCGGAGAGGGTTGAGCACTGAAGCTTTCTTT. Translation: CASSPRRGLSTEAFF.

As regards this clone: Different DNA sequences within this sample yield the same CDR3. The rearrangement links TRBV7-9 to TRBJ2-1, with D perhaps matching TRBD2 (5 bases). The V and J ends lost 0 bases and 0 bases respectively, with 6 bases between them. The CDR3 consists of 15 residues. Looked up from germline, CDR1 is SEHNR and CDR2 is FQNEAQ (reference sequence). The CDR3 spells CASSLAAGSYNEQFF. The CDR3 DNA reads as TGTGCCAGCAGCTTAGCCGCGGGCTCCTACAATGAGCAGTTCTTC.

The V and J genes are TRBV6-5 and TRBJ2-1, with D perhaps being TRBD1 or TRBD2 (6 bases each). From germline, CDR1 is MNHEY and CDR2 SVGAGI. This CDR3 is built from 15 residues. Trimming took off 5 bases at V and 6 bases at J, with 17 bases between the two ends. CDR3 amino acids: CASSITGTYGNEQFF. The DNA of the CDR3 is TGTGCCAGCAGTATAACAGGGACTTACGGCAATGAGCAGTTCTTC.

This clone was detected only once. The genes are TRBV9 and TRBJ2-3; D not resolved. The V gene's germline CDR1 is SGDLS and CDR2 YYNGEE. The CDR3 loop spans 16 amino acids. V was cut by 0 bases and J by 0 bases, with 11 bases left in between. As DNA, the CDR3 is TGTGCCAGCAGCGTAGGTTACGAGGAGAGCACAGATACGCAGTATTTT. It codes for CASSVGYEESTDTQYF.

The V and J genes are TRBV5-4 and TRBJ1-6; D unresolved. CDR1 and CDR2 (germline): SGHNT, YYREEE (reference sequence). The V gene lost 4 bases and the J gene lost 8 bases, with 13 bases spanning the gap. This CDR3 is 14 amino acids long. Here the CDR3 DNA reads TGTGCCAGCAGCCAGCGAGCGGGTGATTCACCCCTCCACTTT. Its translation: CASSQRAGDSPLHF.

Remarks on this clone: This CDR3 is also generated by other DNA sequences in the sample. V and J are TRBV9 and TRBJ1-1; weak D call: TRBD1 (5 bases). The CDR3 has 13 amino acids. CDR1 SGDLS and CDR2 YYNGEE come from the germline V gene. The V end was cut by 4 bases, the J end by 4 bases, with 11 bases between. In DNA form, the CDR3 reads TGTGCCAGCAGCACCGGGGGGGGCACTGAAGCTTTCTTT. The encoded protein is CASSTGGGTEAFF.

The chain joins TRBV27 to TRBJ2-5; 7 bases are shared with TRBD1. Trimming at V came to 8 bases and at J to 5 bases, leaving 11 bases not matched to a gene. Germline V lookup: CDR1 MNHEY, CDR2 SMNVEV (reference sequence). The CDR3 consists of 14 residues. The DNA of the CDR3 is TGTGCCAGCCGGGGCGTAGGGGGCTGGGAGACCCAGTACTTC. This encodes CASRGVGGWETQYF.

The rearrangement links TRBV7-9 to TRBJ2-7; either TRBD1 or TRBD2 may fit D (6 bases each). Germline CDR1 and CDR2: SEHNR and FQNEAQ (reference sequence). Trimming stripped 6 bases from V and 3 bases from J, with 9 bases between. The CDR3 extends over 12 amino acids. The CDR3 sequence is CASRKGGYEQYF. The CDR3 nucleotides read TGTGCCAGCAGAAAGGGGGGCTACGAGCAGTACTTC.

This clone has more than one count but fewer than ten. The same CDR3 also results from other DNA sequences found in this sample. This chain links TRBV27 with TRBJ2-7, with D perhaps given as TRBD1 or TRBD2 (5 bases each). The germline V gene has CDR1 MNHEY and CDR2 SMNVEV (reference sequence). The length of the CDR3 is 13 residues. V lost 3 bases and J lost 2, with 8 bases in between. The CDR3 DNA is TGTGCCAGCAGTTTGGGGGTTACCTACGAGCAGTACTTC. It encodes CASSLGVTYEQYF.

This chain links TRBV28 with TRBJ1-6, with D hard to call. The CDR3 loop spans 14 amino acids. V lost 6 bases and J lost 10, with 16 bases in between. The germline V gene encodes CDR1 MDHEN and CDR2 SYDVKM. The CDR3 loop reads CASSPNPGESPLHF. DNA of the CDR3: TGTGCCAGCAGCCCAAACCCAGGAGAATCACCCCTCCACTTT.

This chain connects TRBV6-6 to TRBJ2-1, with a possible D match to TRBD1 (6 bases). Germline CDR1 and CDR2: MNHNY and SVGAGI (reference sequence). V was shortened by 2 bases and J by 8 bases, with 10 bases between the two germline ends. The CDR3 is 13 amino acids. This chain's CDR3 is CASSYGGSDEQFF. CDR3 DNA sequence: TGTGCCAGCAGTTACGGGGGCTCCGATGAGCAGTTCTTC.

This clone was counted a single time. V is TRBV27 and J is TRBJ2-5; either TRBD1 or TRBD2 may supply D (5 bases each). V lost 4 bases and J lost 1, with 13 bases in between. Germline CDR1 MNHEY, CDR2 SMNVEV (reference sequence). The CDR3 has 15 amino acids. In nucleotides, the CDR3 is TGTGCCAGCAGTTCCTCCCGGGACGGCCAAGAGACCCAGTACTTC. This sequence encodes CASSSSRDGQETQYF.

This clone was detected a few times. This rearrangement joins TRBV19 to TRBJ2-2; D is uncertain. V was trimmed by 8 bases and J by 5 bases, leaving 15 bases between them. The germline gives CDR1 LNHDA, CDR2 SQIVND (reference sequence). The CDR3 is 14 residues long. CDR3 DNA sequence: TGTGCCAGTTCACATCAACAACATACCGGGGAGCTGTTTTTT. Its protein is CASSHQQHTGELFF.

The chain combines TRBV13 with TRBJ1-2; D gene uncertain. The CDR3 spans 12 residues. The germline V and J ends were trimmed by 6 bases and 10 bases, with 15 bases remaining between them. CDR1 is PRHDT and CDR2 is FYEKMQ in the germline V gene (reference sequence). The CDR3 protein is CASRAGGLDYTF. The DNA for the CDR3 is TGTGCCAGCAGGGCGGGTGGTCTGGACTACACCTTC.

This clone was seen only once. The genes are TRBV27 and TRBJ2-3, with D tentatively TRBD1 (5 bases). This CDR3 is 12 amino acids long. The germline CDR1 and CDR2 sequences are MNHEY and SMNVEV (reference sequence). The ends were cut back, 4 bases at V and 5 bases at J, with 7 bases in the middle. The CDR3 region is CASSSQVDTQYF. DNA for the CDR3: TGTGCCAGCAGTTCACAGGTAGATACGCAGTATTTT.

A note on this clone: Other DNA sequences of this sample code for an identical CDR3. The CDR3 coding sequence is TGTGCCAGTAGTATAGCGGGAAACTCCTACAATGAGCAGTTCTTC. Its translation: CASSIAGNSYNEQFF. The rearrangement links TRBV19 to TRBJ2-1; tentatively, D is TRBD2 (5 bases). V lost 1 base, J lost 0 bases, and 7 bases lay in between. CDR1 and CDR2 from the germline V gene are LNHDA and SQIVND (reference sequence). The CDR3 consists of 15 residues.

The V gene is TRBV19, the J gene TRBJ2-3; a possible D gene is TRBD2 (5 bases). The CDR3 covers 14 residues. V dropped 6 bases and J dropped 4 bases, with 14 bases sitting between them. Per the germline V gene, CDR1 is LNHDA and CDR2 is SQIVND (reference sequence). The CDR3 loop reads CASRVSGLADTQYF. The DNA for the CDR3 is TGTGCCAGTAGGGTCTCGGGGTTGGCAGATACGCAGTATTTT.

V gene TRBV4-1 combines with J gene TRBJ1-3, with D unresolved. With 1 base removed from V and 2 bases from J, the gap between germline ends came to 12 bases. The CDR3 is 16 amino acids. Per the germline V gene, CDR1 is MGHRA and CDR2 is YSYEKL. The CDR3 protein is CASSQAPDGTGNTIYF. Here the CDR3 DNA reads TGCGCCAGCAGCCAAGCCCCTGACGGGACTGGAAACACCATATATTTT.

The CDR3 bases are TGTGCCAGCAGCGTCGGGACATATGGCTACACCTTC. It translates to CASSVGTYGYTF. This sequence joins TRBV9 and TRBJ1-2; possibly TRBD1 for D (6 bases). V was shortened by 2 bases and J by 5 bases, with 7 bases between the two germline ends. CDR3 size: 12 residues. From germline, CDR1 is SGDLS and CDR2 YYNGEE.

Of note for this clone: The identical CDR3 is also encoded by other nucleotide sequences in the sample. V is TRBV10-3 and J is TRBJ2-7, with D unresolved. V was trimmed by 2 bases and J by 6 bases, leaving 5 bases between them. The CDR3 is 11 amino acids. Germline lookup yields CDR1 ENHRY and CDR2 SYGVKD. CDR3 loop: CAISEGVEQYF. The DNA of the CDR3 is TGTGCCATCAGTGAGGGGGTCGAGCAGTACTTC.

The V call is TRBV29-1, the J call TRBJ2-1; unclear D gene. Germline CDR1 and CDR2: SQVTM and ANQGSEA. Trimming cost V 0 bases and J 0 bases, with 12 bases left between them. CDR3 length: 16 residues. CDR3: CSVEDIGKSSYNEQFF. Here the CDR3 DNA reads TGCAGCGTTGAAGATATTGGGAAGAGCTCCTACAATGAGCAGTTCTTC.

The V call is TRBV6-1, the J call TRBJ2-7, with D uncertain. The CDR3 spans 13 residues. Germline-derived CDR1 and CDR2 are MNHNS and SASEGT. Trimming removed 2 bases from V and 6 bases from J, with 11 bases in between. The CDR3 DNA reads TGTGCCAGCAGTGAATCCGGGTGGGGCGAGCAGTACTTC. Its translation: CASSESGWGEQYF.

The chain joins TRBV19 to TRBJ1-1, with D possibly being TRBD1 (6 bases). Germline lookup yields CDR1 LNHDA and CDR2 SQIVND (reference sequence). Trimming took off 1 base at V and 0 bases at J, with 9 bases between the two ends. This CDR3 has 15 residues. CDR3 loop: CASSIGRTVNTEAFF. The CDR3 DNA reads TGTGCCAGTAGTATAGGTAGGACAGTGAACACTGAAGCTTTCTTT.

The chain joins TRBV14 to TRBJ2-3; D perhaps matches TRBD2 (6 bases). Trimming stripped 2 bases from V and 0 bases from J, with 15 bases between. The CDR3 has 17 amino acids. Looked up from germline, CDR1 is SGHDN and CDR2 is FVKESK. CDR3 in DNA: TGTGCCAGCAGCCAAAGGGAGGACGGGGGAAGCACAGATACGCAGTATTTT. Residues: CASSQREDGGSTDTQYF.